This T cell receptor beta chain originates from a study of blood T cells in healthy people across ages. Germline lookup yields CDR1 SGHKS and CDR2 YYEKEE (reference sequence). This CDR3 spans 12 amino acids. The table lists this clonotype with a count of one. At one boundary the junction diverges from the germline segment, which might be a read error. A second 7 to 11 cycle PCR used barcoded and J-beta primers. TCRdb called the 5' RACE reads again in MiXCR, with one record for every CDR3 protein. Among fewer than 800,000 distinct CDR3 sequences listed, about a third were seen once. Sequenced sample: blood. This receptor was taken from a woman older than 75 in good health. The rearrangement links TRBV5-5 to TRBJ1-1; 7 bases match TRBD1. Here the CDR3 reads CASSPGGTEALF. In nucleotides, the CDR3 is TGTGCCAGCAGTCCAGGGGGGACTGAAGCTCTCTTT. The complete variable domain, with remaining parts taken from reference TRBV5-5 and TRBJ1-1, reads DAGVTQSPTHLIKTRGQQVTLRCSPISGHKSVSWYQQVLGQGPQFIFQYYEKEERGRGNFPDRFSARQFPNYSSELNVNALLLGDSALYLCASSPGGTEALFGQGTRLTVV.